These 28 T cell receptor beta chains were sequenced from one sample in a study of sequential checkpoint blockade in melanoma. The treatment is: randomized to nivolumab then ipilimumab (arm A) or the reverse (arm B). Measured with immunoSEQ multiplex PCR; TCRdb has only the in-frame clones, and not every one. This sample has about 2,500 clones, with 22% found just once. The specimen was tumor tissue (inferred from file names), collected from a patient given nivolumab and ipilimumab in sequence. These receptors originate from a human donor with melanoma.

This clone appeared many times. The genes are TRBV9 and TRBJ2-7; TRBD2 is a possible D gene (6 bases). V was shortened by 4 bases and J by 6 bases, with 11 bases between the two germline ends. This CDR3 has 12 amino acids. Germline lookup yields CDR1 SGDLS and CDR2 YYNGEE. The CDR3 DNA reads TGTGCCAGCAGCCCTGGGGGACTCGAGCAGTACTTC. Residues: CASSPGGLEQYF.

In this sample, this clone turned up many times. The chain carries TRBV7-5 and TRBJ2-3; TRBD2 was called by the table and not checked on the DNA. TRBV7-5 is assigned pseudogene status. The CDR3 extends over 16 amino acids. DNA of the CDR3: TGTGCCAGCAGCCCCGGAGGGAAGCGGGGAGCAGATACGCAGTATTTT. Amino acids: CASSPGGKRGADTQYF.

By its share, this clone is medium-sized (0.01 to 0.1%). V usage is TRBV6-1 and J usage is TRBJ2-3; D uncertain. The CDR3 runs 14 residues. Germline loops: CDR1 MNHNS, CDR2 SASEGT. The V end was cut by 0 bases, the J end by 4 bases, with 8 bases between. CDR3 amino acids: CASSEAPGSDTQYF. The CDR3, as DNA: TGTGCCAGCAGTGAAGCACCAGGCTCAGATACGCAGTATTTT.

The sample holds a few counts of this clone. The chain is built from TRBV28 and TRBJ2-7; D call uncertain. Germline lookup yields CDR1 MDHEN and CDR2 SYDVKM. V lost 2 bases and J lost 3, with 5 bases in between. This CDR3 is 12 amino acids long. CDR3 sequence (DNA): TGTGCCAGCAGTTTACCGGGCTACGAGCAGTACTTC. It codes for CASSLPGYEQYF.

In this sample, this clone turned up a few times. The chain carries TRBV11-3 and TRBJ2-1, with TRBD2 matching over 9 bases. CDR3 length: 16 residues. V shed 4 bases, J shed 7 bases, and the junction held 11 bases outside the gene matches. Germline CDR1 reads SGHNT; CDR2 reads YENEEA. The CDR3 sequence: CASSSLGSGSWNEQFF. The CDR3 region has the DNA TGTGCCAGCAGCTCCCTCGGTAGCGGGAGCTGGAATGAGCAGTTCTTC.

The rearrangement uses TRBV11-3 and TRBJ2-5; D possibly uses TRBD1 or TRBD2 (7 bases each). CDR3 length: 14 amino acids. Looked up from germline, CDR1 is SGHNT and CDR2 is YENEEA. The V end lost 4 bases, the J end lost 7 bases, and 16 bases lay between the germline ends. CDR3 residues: CASSSQGGLATQYF. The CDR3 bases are TGTGCCAGCAGCTCCCAGGGGGGGCTGGCGACCCAGTACTTC.

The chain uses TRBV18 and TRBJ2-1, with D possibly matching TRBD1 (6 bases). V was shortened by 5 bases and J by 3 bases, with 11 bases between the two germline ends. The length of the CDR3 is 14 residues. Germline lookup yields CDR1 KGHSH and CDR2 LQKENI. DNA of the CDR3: TGTGCCAGCTCAACGACAGGTTTCTACAATGAGCAGTTCTTC. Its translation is CASSTTGFYNEQFF. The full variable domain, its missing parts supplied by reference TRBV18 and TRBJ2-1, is NAGVMQNPRHLVRRRGQEARLRCSPMKGHSHVYWYRQLPEEGLKFMVYLQKENIIDESGMPKERFSAEFPKEGPSILRIQQVVRGDSAAYFCASSTTGFYNEQFFGPGTRLTVL.

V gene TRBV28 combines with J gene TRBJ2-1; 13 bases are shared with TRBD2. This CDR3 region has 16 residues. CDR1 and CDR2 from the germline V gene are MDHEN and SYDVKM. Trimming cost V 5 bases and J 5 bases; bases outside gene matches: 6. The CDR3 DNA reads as TGTGCCAGCAGTCTTACGGGACTAGCGGGAAACAATGAGCAGTTCTTC. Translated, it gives CASSLTGLAGNNEQFF. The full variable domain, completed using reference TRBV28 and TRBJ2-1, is DVKVTQSSRYLVKRTGEKVFLECVQDMDHENMFWYRQDPGLGLRLIYFSYDVKMKEKGDIPEGYSVSREKKERFSLILESASTNQTSMYLCASSLTGLAGNNEQFFGPGTRLTVL.

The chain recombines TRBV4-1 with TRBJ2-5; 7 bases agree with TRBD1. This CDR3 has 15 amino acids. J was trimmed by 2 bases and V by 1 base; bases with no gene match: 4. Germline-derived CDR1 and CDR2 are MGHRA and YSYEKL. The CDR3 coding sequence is TGCGCCAGCAGCCAAGGGGGGACAGTTCAAGAGACCCAGTACTTC. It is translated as CASSQGGTVQETQYF.

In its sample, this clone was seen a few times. CDR3: CASSPAGRDSNQPQHF. DNA of the CDR3: TGTGCCAGCAGTCCAGCGGGACGGGATAGCAATCAGCCCCAGCATTTT. V and J are TRBV28 and TRBJ1-5; D perhaps matches TRBD1 (5 bases). The CDR3 runs to 16 residues. The germline V gene has CDR1 MDHEN and CDR2 SYDVKM. Trimming shortened V by 5 bases and J by 0 bases, and 14 bases separated the two germline ends.

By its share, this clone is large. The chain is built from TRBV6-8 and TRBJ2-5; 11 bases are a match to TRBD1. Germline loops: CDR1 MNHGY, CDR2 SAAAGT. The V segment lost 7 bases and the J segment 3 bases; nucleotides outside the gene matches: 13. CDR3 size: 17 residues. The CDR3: CASTPDPGTGGEETQYF. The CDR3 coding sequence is TGTGCCAGCACCCCAGACCCGGGGACAGGGGGTGAAGAGACCCAGTACTTC.

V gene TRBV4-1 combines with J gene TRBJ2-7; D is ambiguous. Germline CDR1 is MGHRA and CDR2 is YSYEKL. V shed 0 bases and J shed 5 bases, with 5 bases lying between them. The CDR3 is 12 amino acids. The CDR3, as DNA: TGCGCCAGCAGCCAAGATGGGAACGAGCAGTACTTC. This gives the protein CASSQDGNEQYF.

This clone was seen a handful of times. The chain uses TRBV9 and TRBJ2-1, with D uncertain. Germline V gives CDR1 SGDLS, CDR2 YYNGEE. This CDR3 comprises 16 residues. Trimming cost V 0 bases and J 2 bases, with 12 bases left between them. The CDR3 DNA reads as TGTGCCAGCAGCGTAGAAGTCTTGGTAGCCTACAATGAGCAGTTCTTC. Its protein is CASSVEVLVAYNEQFF.

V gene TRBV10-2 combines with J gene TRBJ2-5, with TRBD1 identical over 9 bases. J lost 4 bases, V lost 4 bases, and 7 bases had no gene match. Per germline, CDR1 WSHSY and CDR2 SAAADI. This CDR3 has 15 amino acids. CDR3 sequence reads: CASSVGQGRRETQYF. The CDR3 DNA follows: TGCGCCAGCAGTGTTGGACAGGGGAGGCGAGAGACCCAGTACTTC.

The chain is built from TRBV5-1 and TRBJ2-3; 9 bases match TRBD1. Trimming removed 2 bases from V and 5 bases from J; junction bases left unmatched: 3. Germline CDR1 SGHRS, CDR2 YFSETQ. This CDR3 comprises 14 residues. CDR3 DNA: TGCGCCAGCAGCTTACAGGGGGCAATAGATACGCAGTATTTT. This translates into CASSLQGAIDTQYF.

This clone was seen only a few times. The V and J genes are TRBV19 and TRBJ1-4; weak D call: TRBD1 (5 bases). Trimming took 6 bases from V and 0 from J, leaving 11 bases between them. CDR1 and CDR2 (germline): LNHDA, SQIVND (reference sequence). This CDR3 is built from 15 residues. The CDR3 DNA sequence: TGTGCCAGTAGAAAGGGGTCAGCAACTAATGAAAAACTGTTTTTT. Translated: CASRKGSATNEKLFF.

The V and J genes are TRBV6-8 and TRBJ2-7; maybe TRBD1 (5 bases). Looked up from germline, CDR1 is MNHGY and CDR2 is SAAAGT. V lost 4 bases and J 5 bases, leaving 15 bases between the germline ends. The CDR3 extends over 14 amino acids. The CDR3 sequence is CASSSGSRVDEQYF. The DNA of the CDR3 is TGTGCCAGCAGTTCAGGGTCCCGTGTCGACGAGCAGTACTTC.

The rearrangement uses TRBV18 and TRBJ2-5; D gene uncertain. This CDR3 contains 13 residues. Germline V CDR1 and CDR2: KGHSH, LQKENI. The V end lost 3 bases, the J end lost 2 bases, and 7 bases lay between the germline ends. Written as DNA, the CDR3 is TGTGCCAGCTCACCGAGGCAGCAAGAGACCCAGTACTTC. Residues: CASSPRQQETQYF. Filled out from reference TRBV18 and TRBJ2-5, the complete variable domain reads NAGVMQNPRHLVRRRGQEARLRCSPMKGHSHVYWYRQLPEEGLKFMVYLQKENIIDESGMPKERFSAEFPKEGPSILRIQQVVRGDSAAYFCASSPRQQETQYFGPGTRLLVL.

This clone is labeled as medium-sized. The CDR3 bases are TGTGCCAGCAGCTTGGTGGGGAACAATCAGCCCCAGCATTTT. It translates to CASSLVGNNQPQHF. This chain connects TRBV11-3 to TRBJ1-5; D is ambiguous. The length of the CDR3 is 14 residues. Trimming shortened V by 3 bases and J by 3 bases, and 9 bases separated the two germline ends. CDR1 SGHNT and CDR2 YENEEA come from the germline V gene.

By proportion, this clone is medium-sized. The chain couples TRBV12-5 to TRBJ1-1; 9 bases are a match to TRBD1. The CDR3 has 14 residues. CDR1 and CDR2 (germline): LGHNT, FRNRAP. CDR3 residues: CASTVDRGNTEAFF. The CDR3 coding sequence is TGTGCCAGCACCGTGGACAGGGGAAACACTGAAGCTTTCTTT.

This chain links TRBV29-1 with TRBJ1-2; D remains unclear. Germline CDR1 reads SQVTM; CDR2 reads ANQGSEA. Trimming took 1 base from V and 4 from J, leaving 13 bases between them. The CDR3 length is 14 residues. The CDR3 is CSVEGAERAYGYTF. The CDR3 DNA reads TGCAGCGTTGAAGGGGCTGAGAGGGCCTATGGCTACACCTTC.

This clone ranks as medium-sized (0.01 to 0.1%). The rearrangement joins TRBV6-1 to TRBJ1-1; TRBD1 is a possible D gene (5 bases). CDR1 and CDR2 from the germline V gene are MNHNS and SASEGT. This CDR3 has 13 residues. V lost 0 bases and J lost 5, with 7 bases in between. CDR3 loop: CASSEAQGTEAFF. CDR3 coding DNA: TGTGCCAGCAGTGAAGCGCAGGGAACTGAAGCTTTCTTT.

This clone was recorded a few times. CDR3 amino acids: CAIGGQGAGSNMNTEAFF. The CDR3 bases are TGTGCCATCGGCGGACAGGGGGCGGGCTCCAACATGAACACTGAAGCTTTCTTT. The J gene is TRBJ1-1, the V gene TRBV6-8; 11 bases are a match to TRBD1. With 10 bases clipped from V and 0 bases from J, the junction kept 16 bases outside the gene matches. The CDR3 is made up of 18 amino acids. Germline V gene sequence: CDR1 MNHGY, CDR2 SAAAGT.

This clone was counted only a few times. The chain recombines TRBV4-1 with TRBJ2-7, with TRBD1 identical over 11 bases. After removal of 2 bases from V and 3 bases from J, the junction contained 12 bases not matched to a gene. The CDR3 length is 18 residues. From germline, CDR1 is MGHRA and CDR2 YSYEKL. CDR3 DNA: TGCGCCAGCAGCCAAAGGGGCCCGGGACAGGGGGGGATCTACGAGCAGTACTTC. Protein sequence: CASSQRGPGQGGIYEQYF.

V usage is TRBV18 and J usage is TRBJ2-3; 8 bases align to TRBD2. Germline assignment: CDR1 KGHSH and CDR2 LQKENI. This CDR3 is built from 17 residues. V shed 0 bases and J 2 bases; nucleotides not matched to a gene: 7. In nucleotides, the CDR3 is TGTGCCAGCTCACCACCCCCCTTAGCGGGGCTCACAGATACGCAGTATTTT. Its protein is CASSPPPLAGLTDTQYF. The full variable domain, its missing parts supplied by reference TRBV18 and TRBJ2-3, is NAGVMQNPRHLVRRRGQEARLRCSPMKGHSHVYWYRQLPEEGLKFMVYLQKENIIDESGMPKERFSAEFPKEGPSILRIQQVVRGDSAAYFCASSPPPLAGLTDTQYFGPGTRLTVL.

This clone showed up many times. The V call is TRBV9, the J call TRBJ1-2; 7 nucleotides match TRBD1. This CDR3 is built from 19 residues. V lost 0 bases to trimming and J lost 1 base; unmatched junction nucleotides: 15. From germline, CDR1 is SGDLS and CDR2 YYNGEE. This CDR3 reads CASSVDRARGGGYNYGYTF. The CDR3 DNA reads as TGTGCCAGCAGCGTAGATCGGGCCAGAGGAGGGGGCTATAACTATGGCTACACCTTC.

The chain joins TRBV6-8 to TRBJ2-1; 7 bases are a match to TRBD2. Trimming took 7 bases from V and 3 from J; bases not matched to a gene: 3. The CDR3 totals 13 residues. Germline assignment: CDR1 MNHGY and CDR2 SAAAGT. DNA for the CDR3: TGTGCCAGCAAAGCGGGACTCTACAATGAGCAGTTCTTC. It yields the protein CASKAGLYNEQFF.

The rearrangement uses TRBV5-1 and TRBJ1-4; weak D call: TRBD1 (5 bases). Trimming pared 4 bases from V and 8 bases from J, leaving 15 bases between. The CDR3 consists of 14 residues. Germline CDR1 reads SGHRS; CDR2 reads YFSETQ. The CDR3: CASSPGLSGEKLFF. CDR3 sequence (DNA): TGCGCCAGCAGCCCAGGGCTTAGCGGAGAAAAACTGTTTTTT.